In this sample, the clone carrying this TCR beta chain turned up a few times. The antigen remains unidentified. The junction had 5 bases not matched to a gene; V was cut back by 2 bases and J by 4 bases. This CDR3 has 14 residues. Germline V lookup: CDR1 SGHDT, CDR2 YYEEEE. The data stem from a study of cytomegalovirus exposure and HLA in healthy donors. On the study more broadly: Unique TCR beta sequences numbering over 100 million came from roughly 180 million T cells in an earlier analysis. Of all 370 or so donors who were genotyped, under 90% belonged to the Caucasian-associated ancestry cluster. Broader study findings: With later analysis, a missense DCLRE1C variant became linked to TCR beta V- and J-gene trimming. Researchers reported that a few CMV-associated chains were confirmed in vitro as CMV antigen-specific.

This PCR relied on a set of 60 Vbeta primers and 13 Jbeta primers. Libraries were prepared by immunoSEQ multiplex PCR; TCRdb keeps only in-frame clonotypes and omits some of them. Of 85,000 to 100,000 clones detected, under 80% appear once; the ten largest clones hold about 8%. This sequence originates from a human donor in good health. The V call is TRBV5-6, the J call TRBJ1-1; 7 nucleotides line up with TRBD1. Sequenced: PBMCs. CDR3 DNA: TGTGCCAGCAGCTTTACAGGGGCTTTCACTGAAGCTTTCTTT. Its protein product is CASSFTGAFTEAFF.